This entry concerns a single T cell receptor (beta chain). Its target is not known. Quantitative 5'-RACE with molecular barcodes produced the TCR beta libraries. TCRdb ran MiXCR on the 5' RACE reads and lists one entry per CDR3 protein. Among some 840,000 distinct CDR3 sequences listed, approximately 12% were seen once. This specimen belongs to a study of CD8 T cells in ankylosing spondylitis. Points from the study as a whole: Disease-linked clones were found to be CD8+ and relatively rare in peripheral blood. Some motif variants were previously reported in reactive arthritis synovial fluid and blood. Reported data indicate significant enrichment of disease-linked clones within matched ankylosing spondylitis synovial fluid. A TCR beta motif made of fewer than ten highly homologous variants seemed typical of ankylosing spondylitis blood.

The CDR3 spans 15 residues. Trimming cost V 4 bases and J 5 bases, with 15 bases left between them. In germline, CDR1 is SGHDT, CDR2 YYEEEE. The sample was blood, either unsorted or a sorted T cell fraction (not recorded which). The gene calls are TRBV5-6 and TRBJ1-4; D perhaps matches TRBD1 (6 bases). The TCR comes from a male donor with ankylosing spondylitis. The CDR3 sequence: CASSVVSGENEKLFF. The CDR3 coding sequence is TGTGCCAGCAGCGTCGTGTCAGGGGAGAATGAAAAACTGTTTTTT.